This T cell receptor (beta chain) appears in the sequencing data of a study of cytomegalovirus exposure and HLA in healthy donors. PCR amplification relied on 60 Vbeta primers (plus 13 Jbeta primers). Measured with immunoSEQ multiplex PCR; TCRdb has only the in-frame clones, and not every one. The sample includes 150,000 or so clones, roughly 80% seen only once; the top ten take 0.77%. This CDR3 is 15 amino acids long. CDR1 SGHNT and CDR2 YENEEA come from the germline V gene. With V trimmed by 0 bases and J by 6 bases, 3 bases remained unmatched. V usage is TRBV11-3 and J usage is TRBJ2-1; 9 nucleotides match TRBD2. This TCR derives from a young woman in good health and CMV-seronegative. The sequenced sample consisted of PBMCs. CDR3 region: CASSLDLAGTNEQFF. The CDR3 region has the DNA TGTGCCAGCAGCTTAGACCTAGCGGGAACCAATGAGCAGTTCTTC.